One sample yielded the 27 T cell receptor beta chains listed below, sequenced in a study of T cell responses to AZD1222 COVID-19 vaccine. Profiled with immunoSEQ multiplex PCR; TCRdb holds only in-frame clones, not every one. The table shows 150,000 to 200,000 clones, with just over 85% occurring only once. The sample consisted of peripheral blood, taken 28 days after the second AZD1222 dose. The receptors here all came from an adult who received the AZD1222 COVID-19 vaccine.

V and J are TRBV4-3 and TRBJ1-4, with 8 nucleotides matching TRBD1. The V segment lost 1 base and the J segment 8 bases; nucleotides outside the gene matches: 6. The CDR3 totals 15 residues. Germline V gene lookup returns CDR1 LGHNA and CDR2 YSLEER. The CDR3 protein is CASSQAGGSWEKLFF. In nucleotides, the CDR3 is TGCGCCAGCAGCCAAGCAGGGGGCAGTTGGGAAAAACTGTTTTTT.

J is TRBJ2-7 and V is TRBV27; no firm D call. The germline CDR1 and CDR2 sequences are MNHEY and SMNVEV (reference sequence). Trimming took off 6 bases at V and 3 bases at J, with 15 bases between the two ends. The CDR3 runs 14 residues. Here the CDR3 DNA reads TGTGCCAGCAGCCGGACGGACCCTATCTACGAGCAGTACTTC. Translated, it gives CASSRTDPIYEQYF.

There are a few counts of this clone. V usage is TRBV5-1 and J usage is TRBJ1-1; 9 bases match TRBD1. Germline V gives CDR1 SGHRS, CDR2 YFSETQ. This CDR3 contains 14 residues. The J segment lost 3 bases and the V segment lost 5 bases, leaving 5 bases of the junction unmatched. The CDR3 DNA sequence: TGCGCCAGCAGTTACAGGGGGCTAGACACTGAAGCTTTCTTT. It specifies CASSYRGLDTEAFF.

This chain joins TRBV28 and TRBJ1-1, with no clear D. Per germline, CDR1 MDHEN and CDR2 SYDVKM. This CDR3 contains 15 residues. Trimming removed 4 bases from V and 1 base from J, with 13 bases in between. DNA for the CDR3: TGTGCCAGCAGTTCTACGGGGAGCGGGAACACTGAAGCTTTCTTT. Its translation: CASSSTGSGNTEAFF.

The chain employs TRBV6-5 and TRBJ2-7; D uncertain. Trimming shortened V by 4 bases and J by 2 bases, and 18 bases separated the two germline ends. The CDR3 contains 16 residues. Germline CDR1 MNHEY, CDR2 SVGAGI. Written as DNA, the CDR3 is TGTGCCAGCAGTTCCCCAAGTATGGCCAGCCCCTACGAGCAGTACTTC. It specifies CASSSPSMASPYEQYF.

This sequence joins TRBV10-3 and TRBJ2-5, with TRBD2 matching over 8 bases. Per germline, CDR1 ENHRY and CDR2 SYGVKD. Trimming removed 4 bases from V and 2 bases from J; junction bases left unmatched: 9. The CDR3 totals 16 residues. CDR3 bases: TGTGCCATCAGTGGGCGGGAGGCTAGAGGACAAGAGACCCAGTACTTC. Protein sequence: CAISGREARGQETQYF.

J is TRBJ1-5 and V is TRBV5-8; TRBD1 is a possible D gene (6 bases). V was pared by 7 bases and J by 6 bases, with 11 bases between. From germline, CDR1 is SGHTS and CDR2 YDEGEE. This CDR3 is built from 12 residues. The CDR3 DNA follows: TGTGCCAGCGCTAACAGGGCTCAGCCCCAGCATTTT. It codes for CASANRAQPQHF. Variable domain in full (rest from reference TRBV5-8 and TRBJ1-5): EAGVTQSPTHLIKTRGQQATLRCSPISGHTSVYWYQQALGLGLQFLLWYDEGEERNRGNFPPRFSGRQFPNYSSELNVNALELEDSALYLCASANRAQPQHFGDGTRLSIL.

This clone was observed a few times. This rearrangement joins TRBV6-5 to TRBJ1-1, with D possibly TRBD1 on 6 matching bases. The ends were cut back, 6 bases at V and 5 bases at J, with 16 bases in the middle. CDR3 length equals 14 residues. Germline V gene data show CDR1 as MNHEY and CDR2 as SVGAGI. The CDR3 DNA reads TGTGCCAGCAGGATAACCACAGGGAGTACTGAAGCTTTCTTT. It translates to CASRITTGSTEAFF.

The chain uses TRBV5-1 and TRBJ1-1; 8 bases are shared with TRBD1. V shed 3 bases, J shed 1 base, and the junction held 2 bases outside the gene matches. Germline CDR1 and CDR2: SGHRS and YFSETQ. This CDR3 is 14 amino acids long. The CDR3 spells CASSSDRANTEAFF. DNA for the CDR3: TGCGCCAGCAGCTCGGACAGGGCGAACACTGAAGCTTTCTTT.

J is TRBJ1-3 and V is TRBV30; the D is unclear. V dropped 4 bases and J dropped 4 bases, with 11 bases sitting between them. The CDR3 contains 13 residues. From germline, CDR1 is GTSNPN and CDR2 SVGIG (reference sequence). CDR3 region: CAWTLNGGNTIYF. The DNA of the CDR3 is TGTGCCTGGACGCTCAACGGGGGAAACACCATATATTTT.

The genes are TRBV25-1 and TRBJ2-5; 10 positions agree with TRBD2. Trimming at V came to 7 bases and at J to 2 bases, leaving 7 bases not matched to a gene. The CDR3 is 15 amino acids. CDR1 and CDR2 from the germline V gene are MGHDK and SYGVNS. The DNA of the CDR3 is TGTGCCAGCACGTCTCTAGCGGGGGCACAAGAGACCCAGTACTTC. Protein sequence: CASTSLAGAQETQYF.

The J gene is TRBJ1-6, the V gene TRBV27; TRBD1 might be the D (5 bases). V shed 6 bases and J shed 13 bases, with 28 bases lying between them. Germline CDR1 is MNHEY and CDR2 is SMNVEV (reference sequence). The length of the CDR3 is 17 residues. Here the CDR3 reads CASRSQQVEHGISPLHF. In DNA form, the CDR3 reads TGTGCCAGCAGGTCCCAACAGGTAGAACATGGGATTTCGCCCCTCCACTTT.

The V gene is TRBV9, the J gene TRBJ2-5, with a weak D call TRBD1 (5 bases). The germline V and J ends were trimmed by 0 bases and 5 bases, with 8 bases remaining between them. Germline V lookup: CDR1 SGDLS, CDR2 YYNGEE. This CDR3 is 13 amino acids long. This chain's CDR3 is CASSVVGAETQYF. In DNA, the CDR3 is TGTGCCAGCAGCGTAGTAGGGGCGGAGACCCAGTACTTC.

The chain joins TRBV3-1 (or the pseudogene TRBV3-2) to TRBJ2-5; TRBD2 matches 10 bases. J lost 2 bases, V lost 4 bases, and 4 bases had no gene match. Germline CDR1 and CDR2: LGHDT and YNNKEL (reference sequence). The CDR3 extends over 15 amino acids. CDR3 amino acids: CASSPRAGGQETQYF. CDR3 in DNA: TGTGCCAGCAGCCCCCGAGCGGGGGGGCAAGAGACCCAGTACTTC.

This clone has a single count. The chain's CDR3 is CASTQGATTNEKLFF. For the CDR3, the DNA is TGTGCCAGTACTCAGGGGGCGACGACTAATGAAAAACTGTTTTTT. The rearrangement links TRBV19 to TRBJ1-4; TRBD1 agrees at 8 bases. CDR1 LNHDA and CDR2 SQIVND come from the germline V gene (reference sequence). V lost 7 bases and J lost 2; bases outside the gene matches: 6. This CDR3 region has 15 residues.

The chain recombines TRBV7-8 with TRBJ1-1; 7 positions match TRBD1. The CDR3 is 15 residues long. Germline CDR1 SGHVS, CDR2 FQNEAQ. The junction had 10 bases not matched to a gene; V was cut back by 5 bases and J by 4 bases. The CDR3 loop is CASSRTRDRATEAFF. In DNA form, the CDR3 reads TGTGCCAGCAGCAGGACCAGGGACAGAGCCACTGAAGCTTTCTTT.

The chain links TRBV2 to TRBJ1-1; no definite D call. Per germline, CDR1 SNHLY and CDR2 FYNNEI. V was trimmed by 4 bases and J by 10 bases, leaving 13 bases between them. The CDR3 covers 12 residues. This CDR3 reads CASSVFRGLAFF. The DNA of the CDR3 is TGTGCCAGCAGTGTCTTCCGTGGGCTAGCTTTCTTT. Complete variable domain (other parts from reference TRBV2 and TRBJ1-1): EPEVTQTPSHQVTQMGQEVILRCVPISNHLYFYWYRQILGQKVEFLVSFYNNEISEKSEIFDDQFSVERPDGSNFTLKIRSTKLEDSAMYFCASSVFRGLAFFGQGTRLTVV.

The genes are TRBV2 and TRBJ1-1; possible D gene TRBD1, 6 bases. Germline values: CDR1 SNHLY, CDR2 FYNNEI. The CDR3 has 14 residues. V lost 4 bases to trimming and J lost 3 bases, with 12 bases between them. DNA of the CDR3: TGTGCCAGCAGTGGCAGGGGTAGGGACACTGAAGCTTTCTTT. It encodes CASSGRGRDTEAFF.

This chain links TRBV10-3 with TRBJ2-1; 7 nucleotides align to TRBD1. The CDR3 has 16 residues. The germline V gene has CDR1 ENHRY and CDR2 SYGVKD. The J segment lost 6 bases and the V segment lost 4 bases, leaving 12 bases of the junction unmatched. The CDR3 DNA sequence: TGTGCCATCAGTGGGCGAGGGGGCGAAGGTTCCAATGAGCAGTTCTTC. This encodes CAISGRGGEGSNEQFF.

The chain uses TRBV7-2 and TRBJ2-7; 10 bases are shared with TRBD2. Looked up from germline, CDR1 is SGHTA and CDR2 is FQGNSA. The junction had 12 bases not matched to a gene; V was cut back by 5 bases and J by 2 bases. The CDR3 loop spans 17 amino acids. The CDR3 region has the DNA TGTGCCAGCAGCGTTGAACTAGCGGGGAACCTCCCCTACGAGCAGTACTTC. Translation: CASSVELAGNLPYEQYF.

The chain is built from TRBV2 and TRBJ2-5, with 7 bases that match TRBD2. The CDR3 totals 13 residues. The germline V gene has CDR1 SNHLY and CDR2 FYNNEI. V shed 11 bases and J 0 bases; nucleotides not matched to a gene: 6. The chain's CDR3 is CAYAGDHQETQYF. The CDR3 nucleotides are TGTGCCTATGCGGGGGACCACCAAGAGACCCAGTACTTC.

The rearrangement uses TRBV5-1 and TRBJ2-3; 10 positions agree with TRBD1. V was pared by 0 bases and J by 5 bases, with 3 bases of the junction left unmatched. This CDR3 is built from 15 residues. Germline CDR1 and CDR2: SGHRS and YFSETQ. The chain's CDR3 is CASSLEDRGRDTQYF. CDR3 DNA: TGCGCCAGCAGCTTGGAAGACAGGGGGCGAGATACGCAGTATTTT.

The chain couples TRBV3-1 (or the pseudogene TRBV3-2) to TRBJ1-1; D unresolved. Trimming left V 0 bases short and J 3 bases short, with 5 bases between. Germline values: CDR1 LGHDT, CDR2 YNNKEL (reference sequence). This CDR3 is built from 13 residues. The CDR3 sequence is CASSQDIDTEAFF. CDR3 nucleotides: TGTGCCAGCAGCCAAGATATCGACACTGAAGCTTTCTTT.

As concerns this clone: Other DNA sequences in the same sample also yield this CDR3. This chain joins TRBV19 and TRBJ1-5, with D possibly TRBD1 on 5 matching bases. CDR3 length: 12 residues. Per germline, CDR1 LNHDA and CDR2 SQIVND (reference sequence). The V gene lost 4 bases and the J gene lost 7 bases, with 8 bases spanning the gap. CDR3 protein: CASSTRGQPQHF. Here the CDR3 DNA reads TGTGCCAGTAGTACCCGGGGGCAGCCCCAGCATTTT.

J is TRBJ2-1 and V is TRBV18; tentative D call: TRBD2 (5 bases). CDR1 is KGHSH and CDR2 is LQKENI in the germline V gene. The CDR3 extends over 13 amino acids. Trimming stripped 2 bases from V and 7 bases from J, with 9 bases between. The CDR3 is CASSPGLGNEQFF. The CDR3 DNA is TGTGCCAGCTCACCAGGACTCGGTAATGAGCAGTTCTTC.

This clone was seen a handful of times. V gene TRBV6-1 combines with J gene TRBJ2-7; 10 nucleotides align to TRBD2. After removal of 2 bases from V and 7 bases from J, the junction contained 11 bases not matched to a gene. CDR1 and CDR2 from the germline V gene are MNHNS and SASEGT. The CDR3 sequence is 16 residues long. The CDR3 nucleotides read TGTGCCAGCAGTGAACCGCTAGCGGGGGTTTTTGTTGAGCAGTACTTC. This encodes CASSEPLAGVFVEQYF.

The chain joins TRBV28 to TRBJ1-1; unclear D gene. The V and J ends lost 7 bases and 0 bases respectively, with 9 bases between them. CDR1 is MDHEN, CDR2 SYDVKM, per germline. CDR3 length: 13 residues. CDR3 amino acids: CASNSDMNTEAFF. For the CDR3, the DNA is TGTGCCAGCAACTCCGACATGAACACTGAAGCTTTCTTT.